This T cell receptor beta chain was retrieved from a study of blood T cell repertoires in COVID-19. Study-level background: Samples representing acute and convalescent COVID-19 were sourced from the United States, Italy and Spain. The cDNA or gDNA used as material had been derived from T cells, B-cell-depleted T cells, or PBMCs.

While infection was still active, Seattle patients were enrolled and then followed longitudinally. J lost 2 bases, V lost 6 bases, and 5 bases had no gene match. Germline loops: CDR1 SGHTA, CDR2 FQGNSA. CDR3 length: 14 amino acids. In the authors' workflow: It was from reference gene primer amplification that nucleated cell counts were estimated. Assay: immunoSEQ multiplex PCR; the TCRdb copy retains only in-frame clones and omits some. V, J and clone size are those of that table, while D and trimming were read from the DNA. The sample has roughly 410,000 clones; 87% are singletons. The clonotype originates from a woman between 55 and 75 years old with COVID-19, enrolled during active disease. The chain employs TRBV7-2 and TRBJ2-3; 7 nucleotides agree with TRBD1. Sequencing input: peripheral blood. DNA of the CDR3: TGTGCCAGCAGAGGGACAGTGATCACAGATACGCAGTATTTT. As protein: CASRGTVITDTQYF.